These 25 T cell receptor beta chains were all obtained from the same sample, sequenced in a study of monozygotic twins with cystic fibrosis. TCRdb's copy holds only in-frame clones and misses some; the assay was immunoSEQ multiplex PCR. The data show about 29,000 clones, with around 85% seen just once and roughly 0.9% held by the top ten. Material for sequencing was blood. These receptors came from a girl aged 2 to 10 with cystic fibrosis.

The V call is TRBV15, the J call TRBJ1-2; no firm D call. The CDR3 contains 14 residues. CDR1 is LNHNV and CDR2 is YYDKDF in the germline V gene (reference sequence). Trimming took 0 bases from V and 6 from J, leaving 11 bases between them. CDR3 residues: CATSRDKGSHGYTF. CDR3 bases: TGTGCCACCAGCAGAGATAAGGGCTCGCATGGCTACACCTTC.

The chain recombines TRBV2 with TRBJ2-7, with D maybe TRBD1 (6 bases). The ends were cut back, 6 bases at V and 0 bases at J, with 15 bases in the middle. Germline V gene sequence: CDR1 SNHLY, CDR2 FYNNEI. The CDR3 runs to 15 residues. DNA for the CDR3: TGTGCCAGCAGAATCCCGACAGGCTTCTCCTACGAGCAGTACTTC. Its translation: CASRIPTGFSYEQYF. The whole variable domain, remainder taken from reference TRBV2 and TRBJ2-7, is EPEVTQTPSHQVTQMGQEVILRCVPISNHLYFYWYRQILGQKVEFLVSFYNNEISEKSEIFDDQFSVERPDGSNFTLKIRSTKLEDSAMYFCASRIPTGFSYEQYFGPGTRLTVT.

As DNA, the CDR3 is TGTGCCAGCAGCACTACGGGACAAGTGAACACTGAAGCTTTCTTT. Protein: CASSTTGQVNTEAFF. The chain combines TRBV9 with TRBJ1-1, with D maybe TRBD1 (6 bases). Germline CDR1 SGDLS, CDR2 YYNGEE. V lost 4 bases and J lost 0, with 13 bases in between. This CDR3 has 15 residues.

V gene TRBV29-1 combines with J gene TRBJ2-7; 9 bases are shared with TRBD1. Germline CDR1 is SQVTM and CDR2 is ANQGSEA. The length of the CDR3 is 13 residues. The V gene end was trimmed by 4 bases and the J gene end by 6 bases; junction bases not matched to a gene: 7. The chain's CDR3 is CSVGWDRVGEQYF. The CDR3 DNA sequence: TGCAGCGTTGGGTGGGACAGGGTAGGCGAGCAGTACTTC.

The genes are TRBV5-1 and TRBJ2-7, with D uncertain. Trimming stripped 0 bases from V and 2 bases from J, with 6 bases between. Germline V gives CDR1 SGHRS, CDR2 YFSETQ. The CDR3 covers 13 residues. The CDR3, as DNA: TGCGCCAGCAGCTTGGCCCAGGCCTACGAGCAGTACTTC. Translated: CASSLAQAYEQYF.

This chain uses TRBV5-6 with TRBJ2-7, with unresolved D. CDR1 is SGHDT, CDR2 YYEEEE, per germline. The CDR3 is 14 amino acids. Trimming pared 2 bases from V and 5 bases from J, leaving 14 bases between. CDR3 in DNA: TGTGCCAGCAGCTTTGGAGCAGGAGTTAACGAGCAGTACTTC. It yields the protein CASSFGAGVNEQYF.

The CDR3 is CASSEYGGGRGYNEQFF. DNA of the CDR3: TGTGCCAGCAGTGAATATGGGGGCGGGAGAGGCTACAATGAGCAGTTCTTC. The chain employs TRBV25-1 and TRBJ2-1; D possibly corresponds to TRBD2 (7 bases). Deletions cut 0 bases from V and 3 bases from J, with 15 bases between. The CDR3 contains 17 residues. The germline V gene encodes CDR1 MGHDK and CDR2 SYGVNS. The whole variable domain, filled in from reference TRBV25-1 and TRBJ2-1, reads EADIYQTPRYLVIGTGKKITLECSQTMGHDKMYWYQQDPGMELHLIHYSYGVNSTEKGDLSSESTVSRIRTEHFPLTLESARPSHTSQYLCASSEYGGGRGYNEQFFGPGTRLTVL.

The chain has TRBV5-5 and TRBJ1-1, with D possibly being TRBD1 (5 bases). Germline V gives CDR1 SGHKS, CDR2 YYEKEE (reference sequence). V was trimmed by 3 bases and J by 3 bases, leaving 15 bases between them. The CDR3 is 15 residues long. Here the CDR3 reads CASSSEWGGDTEAFF. The CDR3 DNA reads as TGTGCCAGCAGCTCGGAATGGGGGGGAGACACTGAAGCTTTCTTT.

This rearrangement joins TRBV9 to TRBJ2-6, with 11 bases identical to TRBD1. After removal of 0 bases from V and 2 bases from J, the junction contained 4 bases not matched to a gene. The CDR3 contains 18 residues. The germline CDR1 and CDR2 sequences are SGDLS and YYNGEE. Written as DNA, the CDR3 is TGTGCCAGCAGCGTAGCCGGGACAGGGGGTACTGGGGCCAACGTCCTGACTTTC. Protein product: CASSVAGTGGTGANVLTF.

V is TRBV10-3 and J is TRBJ2-3, with 9 positions matching TRBD1. J gave up 4 bases and V 3 bases, and 5 bases lay outside the gene matches. The CDR3 has 15 residues. Per germline, CDR1 ENHRY and CDR2 SYGVKD. This CDR3 reads CAISDADRGADTQYF. The CDR3 region has the DNA TGTGCCATCAGTGATGCGGACAGGGGTGCAGATACGCAGTATTTT.

CDR3 coding DNA: TGTGCCAGCAGCTTATGGGGCCCCCCCCCACAAGAGACCCAGTACTTC. This sequence encodes CASSLWGPPPQETQYF. The chain employs TRBV7-2 and TRBJ2-5, with D tentatively TRBD1 (5 bases). V was trimmed by 2 bases and J by 2 bases, leaving 15 bases between them. The CDR3 contains 16 residues. Per the germline V gene, CDR1 is SGHTA and CDR2 is FQGNSA. Full variable domain (missing parts from reference TRBV7-2 and TRBJ2-5): GAGVSQSPSNKVTEKGKDVELRCDPISGHTALYWYRQSLGQGLEFLIYFQGNSAPDKSGLPSDRFSAERTGGSVSTLTIQRTQQEDSAVYLCASSLWGPPPQETQYFGPGTRLLVL.

The chain uses TRBV28 and TRBJ2-1; the D gene is possibly TRBD2 (5 bases). The ends were cut back, 7 bases at V and 12 bases at J, with 16 bases in the middle. Germline-derived CDR1 and CDR2 are MDHEN and SYDVKM. This CDR3 is 12 amino acids long. The DNA for the CDR3 is TGTGCCAGCACCCCAATCGGAGGAGCGCAGTTCTTC. The encoded protein is CASTPIGGAQFF.

In this sample, this clone turned up once. V and J are TRBV2 and TRBJ2-1; TRBD1 or TRBD2 may be the D gene (5 bases each). The ends were cut back, 2 bases at V and 6 bases at J, with 20 bases in the middle. Germline assignment: CDR1 SNHLY and CDR2 FYNNEI. This CDR3 spans 17 amino acids. CDR3 DNA: TGTGCCAGCAGTGAAAAACCTCCGGGACCCCTGGCCAATGAGCAGTTCTTC. This gives the protein CASSEKPPGPLANEQFF.

The rearrangement links TRBV20-1 to TRBJ1-1, with D unclear. Germline CDR1 DFQATT, CDR2 SNEGSKA (reference sequence). The CDR3 runs to 10 residues. The V end lost 3 bases, the J end lost 7 bases, and 6 bases lay between the germline ends. The CDR3 sequence: CSASGDEAFF. CDR3 in DNA: TGCAGTGCTAGCGGAGATGAAGCTTTCTTT.

The chain is built from TRBV5-4 and TRBJ2-3; D gene unclear. V was cut by 0 bases and J by 10 bases, with 12 bases left in between. The CDR3 contains 13 residues. Germline values: CDR1 SGHNT, CDR2 YYREEE (reference sequence). CDR3 protein: CASSLDSGSPQYF. CDR3 in DNA: TGTGCCAGCAGCTTGGACTCCGGCAGCCCGCAGTATTTT. The variable domain in full, with the rest retrieved from reference TRBV5-4 and TRBJ2-3, is ETGVTQSPTHLIKTRGQQVTLRCSSQSGHNTVSWYQQALGQGPQFIFQYYREEENGRGNFPPRFSGLQFPNYSSELNVNALELDDSALYLCASSLDSGSPQYFGPGTRLTVL.

The V call is TRBV9, the J call TRBJ2-7; maybe TRBD2 (6 bases). In germline, CDR1 is SGDLS, CDR2 YYNGEE. V was shortened by 0 bases and J by 2 bases, with 9 bases between the two germline ends. This CDR3 has 14 amino acids. CDR3 protein: CASSVAEGPYEQYF. The DNA of the CDR3 is TGTGCCAGCAGCGTAGCGGAGGGGCCCTACGAGCAGTACTTC.

The chain is built from TRBV25-1 and TRBJ2-2; D remains ambiguous. The V end was cut by 5 bases, the J end by 7 bases, with 14 bases between. Germline V gene data show CDR1 as MGHDK and CDR2 as SYGVNS. The CDR3 has 14 residues. CDR3 in amino acids: CASSTKPGLGELFF. The DNA of the CDR3 is TGTGCCAGCAGTACGAAGCCGGGCCTCGGGGAGCTGTTTTTT.

This clone was observed a handful of times. This sequence joins TRBV28 and TRBJ1-1, with D uncertain. CDR1 and CDR2 from the germline V gene are MDHEN and SYDVKM. Deletions cut 3 bases from V and 3 bases from J, with 5 bases between. CDR3 length equals 12 residues. DNA for the CDR3: TGTGCCAGCAGTTTCTTCGACACTGAAGCTTTCTTT. Translated: CASSFFDTEAFF.

The chain joins TRBV5-4 to TRBJ2-1; D remains ambiguous. The CDR3 has 14 residues. Trimming took off 5 bases at V and 6 bases at J, with 15 bases between the two ends. Germline V gives CDR1 SGHNT, CDR2 YYREEE (reference sequence). The CDR3 coding sequence is TGTGCCAGCAGGGTCCGGACGGATCCCAATGAGCAGTTCTTC. It translates to CASRVRTDPNEQFF.

The J gene is TRBJ2-5, the V gene TRBV10-2, with 7 bases that match TRBD2. The CDR3 sequence is 15 residues long. In germline, CDR1 is WSHSY, CDR2 SAAADI. With V trimmed by 8 bases and J by 2 bases, 11 bases remained unmatched. CDR3 sequence: CASSRRAGVQETQYF. The DNA for the CDR3 is TGCGCCAGCTCTAGAAGGGCGGGGGTACAAGAGACCCAGTACTTC.

This clone came up a few times. The CDR3 sequence: CASRPDPQRQPQHF. The CDR3 region has the DNA TGTGCCAGCAGGCCGGACCCCCAAAGGCAGCCCCAGCATTTT. The chain combines TRBV2 with TRBJ1-5; no clear D gene. The CDR3 runs to 14 residues. Germline CDR1 and CDR2: SNHLY and FYNNEI. The ends were cut back, 6 bases at V and 7 bases at J, with 16 bases in the middle. Using reference TRBV2 and TRBJ1-5 for the parts outside the CDR3, the full variable domain is EPEVTQTPSHQVTQMGQEVILRCVPISNHLYFYWYRQILGQKVEFLVSFYNNEISEKSEIFDDQFSVERPDGSNFTLKIRSTKLEDSAMYFCASRPDPQRQPQHFGDGTRLSIL.

The rearrangement uses TRBV19 and TRBJ2-5; D uncertain. This CDR3 is built from 15 residues. Germline V lookup: CDR1 LNHDA, CDR2 SQIVND (reference sequence). The V end lost 3 bases, the J end lost 0 bases, and 11 bases lay between the germline ends. CDR3 sequence reads: CASSIGRTYQETQYF. CDR3 nucleotide sequence: TGTGCCAGTAGTATCGGCCGAACGTACCAAGAGACCCAGTACTTC. Using reference TRBV19 and TRBJ2-5 for the parts outside the CDR3, the full variable domain is DGGITQSPKYLFRKEGQNVTLSCEQNLNHDAMYWYRQDPGQGLRLIYYSQIVNDFQKGDIAEGYSVSREKKESFPLTVTSAQKNPTAFYLCASSIGRTYQETQYFGPGTRLLVL.

In its sample, this clone was seen a few times. This chain connects TRBV2 to TRBJ2-7; D not resolved. There are 11 residues in the CDR3. CDR1 SNHLY and CDR2 FYNNEI come from the germline V gene. The V and J ends lost 4 bases and 3 bases respectively, with 4 bases between them. CDR3 sequence: CASSGDYEQYF. The CDR3 nucleotides read TGTGCCAGCAGTGGGGACTACGAGCAGTACTTC.

CDR3 coding DNA: TGTGCCAGTAGTATTTATCCTGGGACAGTCCATGAAAAACTGTTTTTT. This encodes CASSIYPGTVHEKLFF. The rearrangement links TRBV19 to TRBJ1-4, with 7 bases aligning to TRBD1. The germline gives CDR1 LNHDA, CDR2 SQIVND (reference sequence). V dropped 3 bases and J dropped 6; count of bases not matched to a gene: 10. This CDR3 is 16 amino acids long.

V and J are TRBV7-6 and TRBJ2-7; a possible D gene is TRBD2 (5 bases). This CDR3 contains 14 residues. V lost 1 base and J lost 4, with 11 bases in between. Germline V gives CDR1 SGHVS, CDR2 FNYEAQ. The CDR3 DNA sequence: TGTGCCAGCAGCTTAGACCTCTCGGGGTACGAGCAGTACTTC. Translating it yields CASSLDLSGYEQYF. Supplemented by reference TRBV7-6 and TRBJ2-7, the full variable domain reads GAGVSQSPRYKVTKRGQDVALRCDPISGHVSLYWYRQALGQGPEFLTYFNYEAQQDKSGLPNDRFSAERPEGSISTLTIQRTEQRDSAMYRCASSLDLSGYEQYFGPGTRLTVT.